The 3 T cell receptor beta chains below were found in one sample sequenced in a study of CDR3 diversity in severe acne. A single record per CDR3 protein comes from TCRdb applying MiXCR to the PCR reads. The profile shows around 91,000 distinct CDR3 sequences, 45% to 60% of them singletons. Sequenced input: blood. The origin of the receptors is a male donor in good health, without acne.

Comment on this clonotype: A much larger clonotype is one base distant, so this may be a read error. The chain has TRBV18 and TRBJ1-2; TRBD1 might be the D (6 bases). There are 13 residues in the CDR3. V shed 2 bases and J shed 6 bases, with 10 bases lying between them. The germline V gene has CDR1 KGHSH and CDR2 LQKENI. The CDR3 DNA sequence: TGTGCCAGCTCACCAGGGGGCGCAAATGGCTACACCTTC. This translates into CASSPGGANGYTF.

With respect to this clonotype: One end of the junction varies from germline; a read error may be responsible. V usage is TRBV25-1 and J usage is TRBJ1-5; D gene uncertain. Germline CDR1 reads MGHDK; CDR2 reads SYGVNS. The CDR3 has 13 residues. The CDR3 sequence: CATSDFSGQPQHF. CDR3 in DNA: TGTGCCACCAGTGATTTTTCTGGTCAGCCCCAGCATTTT.

On this clonotype itself: A read error may account for a junction end that differs from germline. The rearrangement joins TRBV10-3 to TRBJ1-5, with D possibly TRBD1 on 6 matching bases. Germline V gene data show CDR1 as ENHRY and CDR2 as SYGVKD. CDR3 size: 15 residues. The CDR3 DNA is TGTGCCAGCAGTTACGCGGCAGGGGTTTTGCAGCCCCAGCATTTT. Protein: CASSYAAGVLQPQHF.